A single TCR beta chain is shown here with its context. Its matching antigen is unknown. The source of the sample is a study of cytomegalovirus exposure and HLA in healthy donors. This PCR relied on a set of 60 Vbeta primers and 13 Jbeta primers. Assay used: immunoSEQ multiplex PCR; TCRdb lists only in-frame clones, some missing. This sample has some 87,000 clones, with 60% to 85% found just once. Germline CDR1 reads LGHNA; CDR2 reads YNFKEQ. Deletions cut 1 base from V and 0 bases from J, with 6 bases between. The CDR3 is made up of 15 amino acids. Study observations and caveats: Analysis performed later showed TCR beta chains linked to HLA being more clonally expanded than equally common others.

The chain recombines TRBV4-2 with TRBJ2-2; D unclear. Input material: PBMCs. The receptor was isolated from a man between 50 and 59 years old in good health and CMV-seropositive. This CDR3 reads CASSQVTANTGELFF. The CDR3 DNA follows: TGTGCCAGCAGCCAAGTAACAGCGAACACCGGGGAGCTGTTTTTT.